One and the same sample provided the 18 T cell receptor beta chains below, sequenced in a study of monozygotic twins with cystic fibrosis. TCRdb's table, derived via immunoSEQ multiplex PCR, lists solely in-frame clones and lacks some. Among 30,000 to 45,000 clones listed, over 70% were seen once. The sequenced sample was blood. These TCRs come from a girl aged 2 to 10 with cystic fibrosis.

The chain couples TRBV7-2 to TRBJ2-3; 15 nucleotides match TRBD2. The CDR3 loop spans 17 amino acids. Germline V lookup: CDR1 SGHTA, CDR2 FQGNSA. Germline trimming cut 3 bases from V and 5 bases from J; bases unmatched to any gene: 6. The CDR3 coding sequence is TGTGCCAGCAGCTTCTTAGGACTAGCGGGGGGGCGAGATACGCAGTATTTT. This sequence encodes CASSFLGLAGGRDTQYF.

The J gene is TRBJ2-3, the V gene TRBV15; 10 bases align to TRBD2. V shed 0 bases, J shed 2 bases, and the junction held 5 bases outside the gene matches. The germline CDR1 and CDR2 sequences are LNHNV and YYDKDF (reference sequence). The CDR3 loop spans 17 amino acids. In DNA form, the CDR3 reads TGTGCCACCAGCAGAGATCGGAGCGGGGGGGTCACAGATACGCAGTATTTT. Translated: CATSRDRSGGVTDTQYF.

The chain employs TRBV5-1 and TRBJ2-7, with D hard to call. The V gene's germline CDR1 is SGHRS and CDR2 YFSETQ. This CDR3 is built from 15 residues. The V end lost 0 bases, the J end lost 0 bases, and 10 bases lay between the germline ends. The CDR3 DNA reads TGCGCCAGCAGCTTGGCCCCCCAGAGCTCCTACGAGCAGTACTTC. It codes for CASSLAPQSSYEQYF.

The chain links TRBV2 to TRBJ2-2, with a tentative D call TRBD1 (6 bases). Trimming removed 7 bases from V and 8 bases from J, with 8 bases in between. CDR1 is SNHLY, CDR2 FYNNEI, per germline. CDR3 length equals 11 residues. DNA of the CDR3: TGTGCCAGCAACGGACAGGGGGAGCTGTTTTTT. Translating gives CASNGQGELFF.

V gene TRBV25-1 combines with J gene TRBJ2-5; D is possibly TRBD1 (6 bases). The CDR3 is 15 amino acids. The germline gives CDR1 MGHDK, CDR2 SYGVNS. Trimming removed 6 bases at V and 1 base at J, with 15 bases between. CDR3 sequence reads: CASRSLQGPQETQYF. CDR3 DNA: TGTGCCAGCAGATCCCTACAGGGACCCCAAGAGACCCAGTACTTC.

This chain uses TRBV5-4 with TRBJ2-1; unclear D gene. The CDR3 loop spans 14 amino acids. V lost 1 base and J 4 bases, leaving 9 bases between the germline ends. The germline gives CDR1 SGHNT, CDR2 YYREEE (reference sequence). The CDR3 bases are TGTGCCAGCAGCTTGTTCAGAGGATACAATGAGCAGTTCTTC. Its protein is CASSLFRGYNEQFF.

A single count supports this clone. The chain couples TRBV18 to TRBJ1-2; possibly TRBD1 for D (5 bases). Per the germline V gene, CDR1 is KGHSH and CDR2 is LQKENI. Between the trimmed V and J ends, which lost 3 bases and 4 bases, there was a span of 9 bases. The CDR3 is 13 residues long. As DNA, the CDR3 is TGTGCCAGCTCACCTGGGGGAGGCTATGGCTACACCTTC. This gives the protein CASSPGGGYGYTF.

On this clone itself: One junction end disagrees with the germline gene, perhaps due to a read error. The chain uses TRBV6-5 and TRBJ2-1; no reliable D call. The CDR3 is 13 amino acids. CDR1 is MNHEY, CDR2 SVGAGI, per germline. As DNA, the CDR3 is TGTGCCAGCACTTACCCGGGTCCCAATGAGCAGTTCTTC. Protein product: CASTYPGPNEQFF.

This rearrangement joins TRBV14 to TRBJ1-1, with D unresolved. The V end lost 3 bases, the J end lost 4 bases, and 12 bases lay between the germline ends. Germline loops: CDR1 SGHDN, CDR2 FVKESK. CDR3 length: 14 amino acids. CDR3 DNA: TGTGCCAGCAGCCAGAGGTCGTATGGCACTGAAGCTTTCTTT. Protein sequence: CASSQRSYGTEAFF.

The chain combines TRBV12-5 with TRBJ1-1; D is undetermined. With 1 base removed from V and 1 base from J, the gap between germline ends came to 13 bases. Germline V CDR1 and CDR2: LGHNT, FRNRAP. The CDR3 totals 16 residues. The CDR3 DNA reads as TGTGCTAGTGGTTTGGCGTATGGGCAGAAGAACACTGAAGCTTTCTTT. Translation: CASGLAYGQKNTEAFF.

The chain employs TRBV18 and TRBJ1-2; TRBD1 might be the D (5 bases). The CDR3 sequence is 13 residues long. V was pared by 1 base and J by 6 bases, with 9 bases between. In germline, CDR1 is KGHSH, CDR2 LQKENI. In DNA form, the CDR3 reads TGTGCCAGCTCACCACGGCAGGGAGATGGCTACACCTTC. Its translation is CASSPRQGDGYTF.

This sequence joins TRBV5-1 and TRBJ1-5; 11 nucleotides agree with TRBD1. The CDR3 runs 18 residues. The ends lost 4 bases at V and 1 base at J; junction bases unmatched: 10. Germline values: CDR1 SGHRS, CDR2 YFSETQ. The CDR3 protein is CASSPGWTGGRSNQPQHF. In DNA, the CDR3 is TGCGCCAGCAGCCCAGGGTGGACAGGGGGCCGCAGCAATCAGCCCCAGCATTTT.

CDR3 sequence: CASSLGQGRGHYGGYTF. DNA of the CDR3: TGTGCCAGCAGCTTGGGGCAGGGGAGAGGGCACTACGGCGGCTACACCTTC. This chain connects TRBV5-6 to TRBJ1-2, with D possibly matching TRBD1 (6 bases). Germline V lookup: CDR1 SGHDT, CDR2 YYEEEE. The CDR3 loop spans 17 amino acids. Trimming cost V 0 bases and J 8 bases, with 23 bases left between them.

V is TRBV5-1 and J is TRBJ1-6; tentatively, D is TRBD1 (5 bases). Germline CDR1 is SGHRS and CDR2 is YFSETQ. Trimming shortened V by 5 bases and J by 5 bases, and 11 bases separated the two germline ends. The CDR3 runs to 14 residues. In DNA, the CDR3 is TGCGCCAGCAGGCTTGAGACAGATAATTCACCCCTCCACTTT. The encoded protein is CASRLETDNSPLHF.

The V gene is TRBV2, the J gene TRBJ2-3; 7 positions agree with TRBD1. The CDR3 consists of 14 residues. Looked up from germline, CDR1 is SNHLY and CDR2 is FYNNEI. Trimming took 7 bases from V and 4 from J; bases not matched to a gene: 8. The CDR3 region is CASKFEGASDTQYF. The DNA for the CDR3 is TGTGCCAGCAAGTTCGAGGGGGCCTCAGATACGCAGTATTTT.

The chain has TRBV29-1 and TRBJ1-2; unclear D gene. The CDR3 spans 13 residues. Per the germline V gene, CDR1 is SQVTM and CDR2 is ANQGSEA. V was trimmed by 0 bases and J by 3 bases, leaving 8 bases between them. The CDR3 coding sequence is TGCAGCGTTGAAGAGGCAGGATACTATGGCTACACCTTC. Its translation is CSVEEAGYYGYTF.

The chain recombines TRBV14 with TRBJ1-2; D not certain. The V end was cut by 4 bases, the J end by 5 bases, with 11 bases between. Germline CDR1 is SGHDN and CDR2 is FVKESK. CDR3 length equals 13 residues. The CDR3: CASSPQSVYGYTF. CDR3 bases: TGTGCCAGCAGCCCACAGTCGGTATATGGCTACACCTTC.

The chain has TRBV7-3 and TRBJ1-1; the D gene is possibly TRBD1 (5 bases). The V gene's germline CDR1 is SGHTA and CDR2 FQGTGA. Trimming left V 5 bases short and J 0 bases short, with 7 bases between. The CDR3 runs to 13 residues. CDR3 nucleotide sequence: TGTGCCAGCAGCCGACAGTTGAACACTGAAGCTTTCTTT. This translates into CASSRQLNTEAFF.